The present T cell receptor beta chain was sequenced within a study of CD8 T cells in ankylosing spondylitis. Points from the study as a whole: Significant enrichment of disease-linked clones was reportedly seen in matched ankylosing spondylitis synovial fluid. Previously reported in reactive arthritis synovial fluid and blood were some of the motif variants. Within ankylosing spondylitis blood, a TCR beta motif made up of several highly homologous variants appeared to be characteristic.

Quantitative 5'-RACE with molecular barcodes produced the TCR beta libraries. TCRdb called the 5' RACE reads again in MiXCR, with one record for every CDR3 protein. The sample contains around 340,000 distinct CDR3 sequences, 20% to 25% of which appear only once. This clonotype was seen a few times. The target antigen is unknown. The CDR3 totals 15 residues. Germline CDR1 reads SGDLS; CDR2 reads YYNGEE. J gave up 0 bases and V 0 bases, and 0 bases lay outside the gene matches. Material: blood, either unsorted or a sorted T cell fraction (not recorded which). V usage is TRBV9 and J usage is TRBJ1-3; 7 bases align to TRBD1. The receptor's source is a male donor with ankylosing spondylitis or in good health (not recorded which). CDR3 residues: CASSVGDSSGNTIYF. The CDR3 coding sequence is TGTGCCAGCAGCGTAGGGGACAGCTCTGGAAACACCATATATTTT.